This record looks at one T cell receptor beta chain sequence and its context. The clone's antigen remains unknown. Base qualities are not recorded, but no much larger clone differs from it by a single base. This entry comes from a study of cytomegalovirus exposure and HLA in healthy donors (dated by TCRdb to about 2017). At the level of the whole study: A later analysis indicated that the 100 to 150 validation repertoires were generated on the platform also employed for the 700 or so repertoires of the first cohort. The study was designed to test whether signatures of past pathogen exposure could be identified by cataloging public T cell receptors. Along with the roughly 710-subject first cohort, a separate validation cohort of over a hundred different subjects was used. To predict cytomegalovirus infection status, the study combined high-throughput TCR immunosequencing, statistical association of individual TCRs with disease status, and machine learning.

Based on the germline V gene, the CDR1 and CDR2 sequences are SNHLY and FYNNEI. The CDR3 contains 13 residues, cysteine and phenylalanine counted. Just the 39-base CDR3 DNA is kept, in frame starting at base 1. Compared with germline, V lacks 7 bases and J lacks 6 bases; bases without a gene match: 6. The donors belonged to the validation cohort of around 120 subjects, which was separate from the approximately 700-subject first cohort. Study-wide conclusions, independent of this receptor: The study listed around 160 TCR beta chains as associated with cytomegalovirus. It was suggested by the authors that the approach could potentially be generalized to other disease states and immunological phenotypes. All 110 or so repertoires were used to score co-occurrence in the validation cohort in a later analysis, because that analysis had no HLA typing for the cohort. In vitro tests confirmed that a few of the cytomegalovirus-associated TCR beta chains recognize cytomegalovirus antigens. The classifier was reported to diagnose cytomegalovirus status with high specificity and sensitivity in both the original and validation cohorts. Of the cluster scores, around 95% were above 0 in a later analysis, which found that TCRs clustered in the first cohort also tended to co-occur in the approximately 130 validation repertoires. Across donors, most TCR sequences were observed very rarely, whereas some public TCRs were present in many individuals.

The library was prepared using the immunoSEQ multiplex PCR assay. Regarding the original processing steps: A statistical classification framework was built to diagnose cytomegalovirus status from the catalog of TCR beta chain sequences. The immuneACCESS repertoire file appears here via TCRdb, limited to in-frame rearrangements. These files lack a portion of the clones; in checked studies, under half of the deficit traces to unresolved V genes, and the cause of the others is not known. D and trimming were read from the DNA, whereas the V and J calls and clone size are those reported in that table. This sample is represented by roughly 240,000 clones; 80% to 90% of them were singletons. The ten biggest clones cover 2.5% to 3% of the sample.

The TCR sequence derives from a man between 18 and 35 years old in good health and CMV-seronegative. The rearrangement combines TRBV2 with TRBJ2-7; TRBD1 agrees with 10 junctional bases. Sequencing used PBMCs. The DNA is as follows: TGTGCCAGCATGGGGACAGGGGTGAGCGAGCAGTACTTC. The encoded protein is CASMGTGVSEQYF.